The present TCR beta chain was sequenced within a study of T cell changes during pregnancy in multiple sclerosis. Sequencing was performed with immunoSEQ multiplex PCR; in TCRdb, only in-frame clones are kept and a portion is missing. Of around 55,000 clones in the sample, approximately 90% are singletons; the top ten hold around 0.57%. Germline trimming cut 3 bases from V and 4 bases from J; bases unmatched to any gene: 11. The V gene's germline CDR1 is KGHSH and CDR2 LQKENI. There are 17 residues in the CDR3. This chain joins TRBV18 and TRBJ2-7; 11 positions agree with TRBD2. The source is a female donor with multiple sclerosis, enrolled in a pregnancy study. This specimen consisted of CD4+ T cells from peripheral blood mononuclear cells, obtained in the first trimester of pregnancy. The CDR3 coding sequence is TGTGCCAGCTCACCCTTTGCCGGGACTAGCGGAGGGTACGAGCAGTACTTC. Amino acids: CASSPFAGTSGGYEQYF.